What follows are 2 T cell receptor beta chains derived from one specimen sequenced in a study of patients and donors after allogeneic stem cell transplantation. TCRdb re-called the RT-PCR reads with MiXCR, one entry per CDR3 protein. The sample carries roughly 140,000 distinct CDR3 sequences, about a third recorded once. Input material: blood, either unsorted or a sorted T cell fraction (not recorded which). The receptors derive from a human donor who was either an allogeneic HSCT recipient or a stem cell or donor lymphocyte infusion donor (not recorded which). It is not recorded whose cells these are; they may come from a transplant donor.

This clonotype was seen ten or more times. The chain has TRBV4-2 and TRBJ1-1; D is undetermined. CDR3 length: 14 residues. The ends were cut back, 5 bases at V and 0 bases at J, with 10 bases in the middle. Germline V gives CDR1 LGHNA, CDR2 YNFKEQ. CDR3 sequence: CASSSGRMNTEAFF. The CDR3 DNA is TGTGCCAGCAGCTCCGGACGGATGAACACTGAAGCTTTCTTT.

This clonotype appeared a few times. The chain carries TRBV20-1 and TRBJ2-7; D might be TRBD2 (6 bases). The CDR3 is 13 residues long. Trimming removed 5 bases from V and 3 bases from J, with 14 bases in between. Germline V gene sequence: CDR1 DFQATT, CDR2 SNEGSKA (reference sequence). This CDR3 is CSAPSGGNYEQYV. The CDR3 DNA reads TGCAGTGCTCCCTCCGGGGGAAACTACGAGCAGTACGTC.